A selection of T cell receptor beta chains follows, all from one sample in a study of T-cell memory formation after mild COVID-19. TCRdb called the 5' RACE reads again in MiXCR, with one record for every CDR3 protein. The table records some 350,000 distinct CDR3 sequences, 15% to 20% of them present only once. The sequencing input was PBMCs or a T cell subset sorted from them (not recorded which). These receptors came from a man aged 18 to 29 who had mild COVID-19 (a few samples of this study predate the infection). Cell type and time point are not known. CDR3s include the opening cysteine and the closing phenylalanine or tryptophan. The D gene is left open where the match is weak. A clone size is listed for some rows: how often the clone was seen (once, few, many), or a class if it is expanded.

TRBV7-6	TRBJ2-3	-	-	CASSLVGQPDTQYF	TGTGCCAGCAGCTTAGTTGGACAGCCAGATACGCAGTATTTT
TRBV20-1	TRBJ1-4	-	-	CSASKWGENEKLFF	TGCAGTGCGAGCAAGTGGGGGGAGAATGAAAAACTGTTTTTT
TRBV7-6	TRBJ2-5	-	-	CASSARGSQETQYF	TGTGCCAGCAGCGCTCGGGGTAGCCAAGAGACCCAGTACTTC
TRBV7-3	TRBJ2-1	-	-	CASSLMESEQFF	TGTGCCAGCAGCTTAATGGAAAGTGAGCAGTTCTTC
TRBV7-6	TRBJ2-2	-	-	CASSLEAGQNTGELFF	TGTGCCAGCAGCTTAGAGGCGGGGCAGAACACCGGGGAGCTGTTTTTT
TRBV5-1	TRBJ1-2	-	-	CASSLEAGVYGYTF	TGCGCCAGCAGCTTGGAGGCAGGGGTGTATGGCTACACCTTC
TRBV5-1	TRBJ2-1	-	TRBD1	CASSLARTGGTYNEQFF	TGCGCCAGCAGCTTGGCCCGGACAGGGGGCACCTACAATGAGCAGTTCTTC
TRBV5-1	TRBJ2-3	few	TRBD2	CASSLNPSGGQYDTQYF	TGCGCCAGCAGCTTGAACCCTAGCGGGGGGCAATATGATACGCAGTATTTT
TRBV5-6	TRBJ2-1	few	TRBD2	CASSLAGGSNEQFF	TGTGCCAGCAGCTTGGCCGGGGGGTCTAATGAGCAGTTCTTC
TRBV20-1	TRBJ2-3	many	-	CSARDVTGSAPDTQYF	TGCAGTGCTAGAGATGTGACGGGTTCGGCCCCAGATACGCAGTATTTT
TRBV27	TRBJ2-5	-	TRBD2	CASSPLAGVSPETQYF	TGTGCCAGCAGTCCACTAGCGGGGGTATCGCCAGAGACCCAGTACTTC
TRBV27	TRBJ1-3	many	-	CASSHQGGQTGNTIYF	TGTGCCAGCAGTCACCAAGGAGGGCAAACTGGAAACACCATATATTTT